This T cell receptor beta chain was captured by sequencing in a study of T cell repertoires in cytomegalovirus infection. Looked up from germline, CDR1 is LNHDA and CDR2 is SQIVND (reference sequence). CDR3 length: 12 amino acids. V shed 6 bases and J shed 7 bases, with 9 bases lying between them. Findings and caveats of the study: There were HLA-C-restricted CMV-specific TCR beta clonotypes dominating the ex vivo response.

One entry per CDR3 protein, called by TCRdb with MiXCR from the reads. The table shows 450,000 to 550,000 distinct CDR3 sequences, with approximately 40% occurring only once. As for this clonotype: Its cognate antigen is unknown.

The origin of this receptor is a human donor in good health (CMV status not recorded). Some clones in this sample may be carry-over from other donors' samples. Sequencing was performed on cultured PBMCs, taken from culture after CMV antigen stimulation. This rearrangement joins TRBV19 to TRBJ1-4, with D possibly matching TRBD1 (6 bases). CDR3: CASRDSGEKLFF. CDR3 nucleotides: TGTGCCAGTAGGGACAGCGGTGAAAAACTGTTTTTT.